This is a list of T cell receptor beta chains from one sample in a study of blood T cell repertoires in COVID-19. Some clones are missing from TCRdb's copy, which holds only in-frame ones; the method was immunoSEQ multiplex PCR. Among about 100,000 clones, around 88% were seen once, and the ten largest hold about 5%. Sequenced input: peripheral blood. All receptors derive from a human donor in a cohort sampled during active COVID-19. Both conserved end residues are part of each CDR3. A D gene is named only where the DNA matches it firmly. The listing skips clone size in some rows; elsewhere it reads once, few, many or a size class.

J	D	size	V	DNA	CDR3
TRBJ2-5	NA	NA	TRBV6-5	TGTGCCAGCAGTTCTCGTCGGCAGGGACTTTTCGAGACCCAGTACTTC	CASSSRRQGLFETQYF
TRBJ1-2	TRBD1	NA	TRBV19	TGTGCCAGTAGTATTCTCGGGACAGGGGGTATGGATGGCTACACCTTC	CASSILGTGGMDGYTF
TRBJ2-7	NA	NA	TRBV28	TGTGCCAGCAGTTTTGTCGGTCCCTACGAGCAGTACTTC	CASSFVGPYEQYF
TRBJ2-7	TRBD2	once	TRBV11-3	TGTGCCAGCAGCCGTGGGGGGGACTCCTACGAGCAGTACTTC	CASSRGGDSYEQYF
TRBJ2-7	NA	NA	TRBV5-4	TGTGCCAGCAGCCAGGGGACACCCCCCTACGAGCAGTACTTC	CASSQGTPPYEQYF
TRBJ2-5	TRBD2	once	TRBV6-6	TGTGCCAGCAGTCACCAGGTCAGGGAGGGGACCCAGTACTTC	CASSHQVREGTQYF
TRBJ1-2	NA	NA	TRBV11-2	TGTGCCAGCAGCTACCCCGGCAAACACCAGGCCTATGGTGGCTACACCTTC	CASSYPGKHQAYGGYTF
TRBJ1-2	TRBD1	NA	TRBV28	TGTGCCAGCAGGCCAGGGGGCGCGGGCTACACCTTC	CASRPGGAGYTF
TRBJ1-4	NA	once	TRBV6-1	TGTGCCAGCAGTGATACTTACTCTCAGGCAACTAATGAAAAACTGTTTTTT	CASSDTYSQATNEKLFF
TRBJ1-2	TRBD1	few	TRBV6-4	TGTGCCAGCAGTGCCCGGACAGGGAGCGGCTACACCTTC	CASSARTGSGYTF
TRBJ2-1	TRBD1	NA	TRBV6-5	TGTGCCAGCAGGGGACAGGGTATGCATAATGAGCAGTTCTTC	CASRGQGMHNEQFF
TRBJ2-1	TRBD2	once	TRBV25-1	TGTGCCAGCAGTGAATATACAGGGCTAGCGGGAGGCAATGAGCAGTTCTTC	CASSEYTGLAGGNEQFF
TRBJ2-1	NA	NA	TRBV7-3	TGTGCCAGCAGCTTGGGAGTGGGGTGGAATGAGCAGTTCTTC	CASSLGVGWNEQFF
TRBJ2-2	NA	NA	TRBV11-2	TGTGCCAGCAGCTTAGTATCCGGGATCTGGAACACCGGGGAGCTGTTTTTT	CASSLVSGIWNTGELFF
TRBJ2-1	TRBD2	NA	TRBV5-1	TGCGCCAGCAGCTTGGAGACTAGCGGAGCCTACAATGAGCAGTTCTTC	CASSLETSGAYNEQFF
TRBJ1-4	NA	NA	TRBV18	TGTGCCAGCTCGTCAACTGCGGGACCCGGCAATGAAAAACTGTTTTTT	CASSSTAGPGNEKLFF
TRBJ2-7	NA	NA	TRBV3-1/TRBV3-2	TGTGCCAGCAGCCAAGGTGAGGGCTCCTACGAGCAGTACTTC	CASSQGEGSYEQYF